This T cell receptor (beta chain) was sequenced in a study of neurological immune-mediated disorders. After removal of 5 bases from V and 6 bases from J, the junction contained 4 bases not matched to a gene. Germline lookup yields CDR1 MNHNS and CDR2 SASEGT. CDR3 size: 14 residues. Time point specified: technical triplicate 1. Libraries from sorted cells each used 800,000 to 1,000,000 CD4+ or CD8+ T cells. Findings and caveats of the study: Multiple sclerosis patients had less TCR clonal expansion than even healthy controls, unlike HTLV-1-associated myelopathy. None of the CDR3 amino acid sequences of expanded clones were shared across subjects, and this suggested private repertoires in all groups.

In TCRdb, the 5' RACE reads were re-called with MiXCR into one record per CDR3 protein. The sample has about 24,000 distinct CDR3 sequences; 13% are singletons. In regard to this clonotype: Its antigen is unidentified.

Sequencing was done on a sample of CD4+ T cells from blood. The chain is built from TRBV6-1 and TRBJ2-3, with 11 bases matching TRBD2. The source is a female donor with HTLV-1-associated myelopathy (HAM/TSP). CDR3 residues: CASSMTSGIDTQYF. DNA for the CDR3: TGTGCCAGCAGTATGACTAGCGGGATTGATACGCAGTATTTT.